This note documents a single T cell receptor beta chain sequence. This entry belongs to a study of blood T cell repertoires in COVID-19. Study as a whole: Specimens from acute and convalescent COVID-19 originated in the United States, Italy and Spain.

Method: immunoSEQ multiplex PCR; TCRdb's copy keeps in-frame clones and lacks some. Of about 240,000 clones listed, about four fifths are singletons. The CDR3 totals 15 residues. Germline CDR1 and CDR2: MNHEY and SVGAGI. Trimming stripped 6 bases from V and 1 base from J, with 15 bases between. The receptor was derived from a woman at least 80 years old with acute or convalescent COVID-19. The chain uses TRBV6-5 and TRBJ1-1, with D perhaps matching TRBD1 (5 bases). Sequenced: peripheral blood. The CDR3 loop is CASSVKDTTNTEAFF. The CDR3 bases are TGTGCCAGCAGCGTCAAGGACACCACGAACACTGAAGCTTTCTTT.